The TCR beta chain described here comes from a study of T cells in Graves' hyperthyroidism and ophthalmopathy. At the level of the study: Sampling of peripheral blood happened at initial diagnosis, prior to any treatment. Points from the study as a whole: Model-based prediction identified ophthalmopathy a median about 6.8 months prior to its onset.

In germline, CDR1 is MNHEY, CDR2 SVGEGT. This CDR3 comprises 18 residues. V shed 7 bases, J shed 1 base, and the junction held 17 bases outside the gene matches. In its sample, this clonotype was seen a few times. Its antigen is undetermined. Amplification yielded TCR beta CDR3 regions, with RNA transcripts as the source. First-round RT-PCR of the TCR CDR3 relied on the HTBI primer set. TCRdb re-called the multiplex PCR reads through MiXCR, storing one row per CDR3 protein. Of hundreds of thousands of distinct CDR3 sequences in the sample, approximately 20% are singletons; the top ten hold 47%. The V and J genes are TRBV6-2 or TRBV6-3 and TRBJ2-7, with TRBD2 identical over 9 bases. The sequencing input was blood. The TCR was taken from a man aged 35 to 55 with Graves' ophthalmopathy. The DNA of the CDR3 is TGTGCCAGCACCGAGTTTGGCGGGAGGGCCTCTTTTTCCTACGAGCAGTACTTC. Protein sequence: CASTEFGGRASFSYEQYF.